This T cell receptor (beta chain) appears in the sequencing data of a study of molecular identifiers for immune sequencing clone quantification. The bulk TCR libraries were made with methods described before and with listed TCR primers. TCRdb called the PCR reads again in MiXCR, with one record for every CDR3 protein. Of about 320,000 distinct CDR3 sequences listed, roughly 23% are singletons. There are many counts of this clonotype. The antigen is undetermined. Naive CD8 sequencing libraries were generated from approximately 20,000 to 980,000 sorted cells, with 10%, 30% or 50% RNA as input. Using a CD8+CD4-CCR7+CD45RA+ phenotype, naive CD8 T cells were sorted. CDR1 and CDR2 (germline): LNHDA, SQIVND (reference sequence). The CDR3 has 14 amino acids. V was shortened by 4 bases and J by 8 bases, with 16 bases between the two germline ends. Whole-study findings and limits: Effector cells had over 99% of their molecules in clones above 20 RNA copies, while naive cells had under 1%.

The TCR originated in a human donor in good health. Some libraries in this study had Jurkat cell RNA spiked in. The sequenced sample was naive CD8+ T cells from blood, with Jurkat cell RNA spiked in. Sample subset: FACS-sorted CD8+CD4-CCR7+CD45RA+ naive T cells. V gene TRBV19 combines with J gene TRBJ2-3; D uncertain. The CDR3 is CASSKSRRGGTQYF. CDR3 in DNA: TGTGCCAGTAGTAAGTCTAGGCGCGGCGGTACGCAGTATTTT.